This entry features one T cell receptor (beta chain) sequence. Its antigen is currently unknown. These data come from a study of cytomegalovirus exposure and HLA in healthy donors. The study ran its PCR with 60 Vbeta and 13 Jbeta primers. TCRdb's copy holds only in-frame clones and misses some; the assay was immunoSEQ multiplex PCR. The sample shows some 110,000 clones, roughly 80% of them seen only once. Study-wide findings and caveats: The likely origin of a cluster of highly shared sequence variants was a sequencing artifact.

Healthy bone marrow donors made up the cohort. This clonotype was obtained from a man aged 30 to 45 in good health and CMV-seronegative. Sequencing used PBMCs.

The CDR3 here is CATSRDRSFGNQPQHF. The CDR3 DNA reads TGTGCCACCAGCAGAGATCGGTCCTTTGGCAATCAGCCCCAGCATTTT. The chain recombines TRBV15 with TRBJ1-5; unclear D gene. Germline lookup yields CDR1 LNHNV and CDR2 YYDKDF (reference sequence). Trimming took 0 bases from V and 2 from J, leaving 11 bases between them. The CDR3 runs 16 residues.